Presented here are 32 T cell receptor beta chains from one specimen sequenced in a study of Ad26.COV2.S vaccination and SARS-CoV-2 variants. Noted treatment: approximately 18 received Ad26.COV2.S at low or high dose, single or two shots; about five received placebo; per-sample allocation not given. Collection of the samples took place on day 63 after the first injection of vaccine or placebo. This table comes from immunoSEQ multiplex PCR, and its TCRdb copy is limited to in-frame clones, with some not included. The sample consists of hundreds of thousands of clones, 89% of them appearing once. The input for sequencing was peripheral blood, taken in a trial of Ad26.COV2.S vaccine versus placebo. These receptors were taken from a person aged 18-65 years who received the Ad26.COV2.S COVID-19 vaccine or a placebo.

This chain uses TRBV13 with TRBJ2-7; 7 bases map to TRBD1. There are 14 residues in the CDR3. V shed 6 bases and J 6 bases; nucleotides not matched to a gene: 11. Looked up from germline, CDR1 is PRHDT and CDR2 is FYEKMQ (reference sequence). CDR3 in amino acids: CASSSTDRAGEQYF. CDR3 bases: TGTGCCAGCAGTTCAACAGACAGGGCAGGCGAGCAGTACTTC.

The rearrangement uses TRBV25-1 and TRBJ1-5; D is unresolved. Trimming shortened V by 3 bases and J by 0 bases, and 6 bases separated the two germline ends. CDR3 length: 14 amino acids. CDR1 and CDR2 (germline): MGHDK, SYGVNS. CDR3 sequence reads: CASSEYYSNQPQHF. The CDR3 region has the DNA TGTGCCAGCAGTGAGTACTATAGCAATCAGCCCCAGCATTTT.

The chain is built from TRBV9 and TRBJ2-6, with TRBD1 as a possible D gene (7 bases). Germline V gene sequence: CDR1 SGDLS, CDR2 YYNGEE. The V and J ends lost 6 bases and 4 bases respectively, with 20 bases between them. The CDR3 is 17 amino acids. CDR3 region: CASKAGGGRSGANVLTF. The CDR3 DNA follows: TGTGCCAGCAAAGCCGGAGGGGGCCGGTCCGGGGCCAACGTCCTGACTTTC.

V is TRBV2 and J is TRBJ1-2, with 9 bases matching TRBD1. The CDR3 consists of 13 residues. After removal of 5 bases from V and 3 bases from J, the junction contained 1 base not matched to a gene. Germline CDR1 reads SNHLY; CDR2 reads FYNNEI. The CDR3 region has the DNA TGTGCCAGCAGTACAGGGGGCCACTATGGCTACACCTTC. Translating it yields CASSTGGHYGYTF.

In DNA form, the CDR3 reads TGTGCCAGCAGCCAAGGGAGGAGGAGTTCCAATGAGCAGTTCTTC. It codes for CASSQGRRSSNEQFF. The V call is TRBV3-1 (or the pseudogene TRBV3-2), the J call TRBJ2-1; maybe TRBD2 (5 bases). Trimming left V 1 base short and J 6 bases short, with 13 bases between. This CDR3 has 15 residues. The germline V gene encodes CDR1 LGHDT and CDR2 YNNKEL (reference sequence).

This rearrangement joins TRBV6-2 or TRBV6-3 to TRBJ1-1; D is possibly TRBD1 (5 bases). Trimming stripped 0 bases from V and 3 bases from J, with 11 bases between. The CDR3 loop spans 15 amino acids. Germline CDR1 reads MNHEY; CDR2 reads SVGEGT. The CDR3 loop is CASSYSPGEHTEAFF. As DNA, the CDR3 is TGTGCCAGCAGTTACTCGCCGGGGGAACACACTGAAGCTTTCTTT.

The chain has TRBV11-2 and TRBJ1-1; 8 nucleotides agree with TRBD1. The ends lost 0 bases at V and 5 bases at J; junction bases unmatched: 5. This CDR3 has 15 residues. Per germline, CDR1 SGHAT and CDR2 FQNNGV. The CDR3 loop is CASSLDRGRWTEAFF. CDR3 DNA sequence: TGTGCCAGCAGCTTAGACAGGGGGCGCTGGACTGAAGCTTTCTTT.

This clone has only one observation. V and J are TRBV11-3 and TRBJ2-7; 11 nucleotides align to TRBD1. The CDR3 is 14 residues long. Per the germline V gene, CDR1 is SGHNT and CDR2 is YENEEA. V shed 5 bases, J shed 3 bases, and the junction held 3 bases outside the gene matches. The CDR3 region has the DNA TGTGCCAGCAGCCCCGGGACAGGGGGCTACGAGCAGTACTTC. Amino acids: CASSPGTGGYEQYF.

The chain carries TRBV9 and TRBJ2-2, with 13 bases that match TRBD2. Germline trimming cut 4 bases from V and 5 bases from J; bases unmatched to any gene: 5. CDR1 and CDR2 from the germline V gene are SGDLS and YYNGEE. This CDR3 contains 16 residues. Here the CDR3 DNA reads TGTGCCAGCAGCTCCCGACTAGCGGGAGGAACCGGGGAGCTGTTTTTT. The encoded protein is CASSSRLAGGTGELFF.

The V gene is TRBV15, the J gene TRBJ1-6; possibly TRBD1 for D (5 bases). This CDR3 is 17 amino acids long. Per germline, CDR1 LNHNV and CDR2 YYDKDF (reference sequence). V lost 0 bases, J lost 11 bases, and 20 bases lay in between. CDR3 nucleotide sequence: TGTGCCACCAGCAGAGAACCTTTGGGATGGGGGAGTACACCCCTCCACTTT. It specifies CATSREPLGWGSTPLHF.

The chain links TRBV7-2 to TRBJ2-7; 14 nucleotides align to TRBD2. Germline V gives CDR1 SGHTA, CDR2 FQGNSA. The CDR3 totals 15 residues. V lost 5 bases and J lost 5; bases outside the gene matches: 5. The CDR3 DNA sequence: TGTGCCAGCAGCCCGACTAGCGGGAGGGGCGACGAGCAGTACTTC. Protein sequence: CASSPTSGRGDEQYF.

This clone occurred a few times. The J gene is TRBJ2-7, the V gene TRBV4-2, with TRBD2 identical over 9 bases. The trim removed 0 bases at V and 2 bases at J, leaving 5 bases unmatched. The CDR3 has 16 amino acids. Germline V gene sequence: CDR1 LGHNA, CDR2 YNFKEQ. CDR3 protein: CASSQEASGDPYEQYF. CDR3 sequence (DNA): TGTGCCAGCAGCCAAGAAGCTAGCGGGGACCCCTACGAGCAGTACTTC.

The V and J genes are TRBV6-6 and TRBJ1-1; D perhaps matches TRBD1 (5 bases). The CDR3 loop spans 15 amino acids. Germline V gene data show CDR1 as MNHNY and CDR2 as SVGAGI (reference sequence). V was clipped by 7 bases and J by 3 bases, with 18 bases between them. CDR3 sequence reads: CASTHKRVGDTEAFF. The CDR3 DNA sequence: TGTGCCAGCACCCACAAGAGGGTGGGGGACACTGAAGCTTTCTTT.

Of note for this clone: Other DNA sequences in the same sample also yield this CDR3. V and J are TRBV6-5 and TRBJ1-2; the D gene is possibly TRBD1 (5 bases). V shed 2 bases and J shed 4 bases, with 5 bases lying between them. The CDR3 loop spans 12 amino acids. CDR1 is MNHEY and CDR2 is SVGAGI in the germline V gene. DNA for the CDR3: TGTGCCAGCAGTTACGGGGGCTATGGCTACACCTTC. It is translated as CASSYGGYGYTF.

The gene calls are TRBV6-6 and TRBJ1-2, with 7 bases lining up with TRBD1. Trimming cost V 3 bases and J 7 bases; bases outside gene matches: 14. CDR3 length equals 16 residues. The germline V gene has CDR1 MNHNY and CDR2 SVGAGI (reference sequence). For the CDR3, the DNA is TGTGCCAGCAGTTATCGTTCGGGGACAGAGCGTCCTGGCTACACCTTC. Protein sequence: CASSYRSGTERPGYTF.

CDR3 in amino acids: CASSIQETQYF. The CDR3 nucleotides are TGCGCCAGCAGCATACAAGAGACCCAGTACTTC. This sequence joins TRBV5-1 and TRBJ2-5, with unresolved D. Germline V gene lookup returns CDR1 SGHRS and CDR2 YFSETQ. This CDR3 is 11 amino acids long. V lost 4 bases and J 2 bases, leaving 3 bases between the germline ends.

This clone came up once. This rearrangement joins TRBV30 to TRBJ1-2, with 7 bases identical to TRBD1. The V gene's germline CDR1 is GTSNPN and CDR2 SVGIG (reference sequence). The CDR3 has 15 residues. V shed 2 bases and J 4 bases; nucleotides not matched to a gene: 10. The CDR3 DNA follows: TGTGCCTGGAGTTTGCCTAACAGGGGTAGCTATGGCTACACCTTC. Residues: CAWSLPNRGSYGYTF.

The J gene is TRBJ1-6, the V gene TRBV15; no reliable D call. CDR3 length: 14 amino acids. The V gene lost 1 base and the J gene lost 5 bases, with 6 bases spanning the gap. Germline V gene lookup returns CDR1 LNHNV and CDR2 YYDKDF (reference sequence). The CDR3 region has the DNA TGTGCCACCAGCAGAGGTGGGGATAATTCACCCCTCCACTTT. Its protein product is CATSRGGDNSPLHF.

This clone was counted once. DNA for the CDR3: TGTGCCAGCAGCCAAGATGGGTATAATTCACCCCTCCACTTT. It encodes CASSQDGYNSPLHF. This chain joins TRBV3-1 (or the pseudogene TRBV3-2) and TRBJ1-6; D unresolved. Germline V gene lookup returns CDR1 LGHDT and CDR2 YNNKEL (reference sequence). Between the trimmed V and J ends, which lost 0 bases and 4 bases, there was a span of 4 bases. The CDR3 has 14 amino acids.

This CDR3 is CATSRGPSHYGYTF. The CDR3 DNA reads as TGTGCCACGTCTCGGGGGCCGTCGCACTATGGCTACACCTTC. The rearrangement links TRBV6-5 to TRBJ1-2; possibly TRBD1 for D (6 bases). This CDR3 is 14 amino acids long. Trimming removed 10 bases from V and 3 bases from J, with 18 bases in between. Germline V gene data show CDR1 as MNHEY and CDR2 as SVGAGI.

The chain recombines TRBV24-1 with TRBJ2-2; D possibly corresponds to TRBD2 (6 bases). The CDR3 runs 16 residues. Per the germline V gene, CDR1 is KGHDR and CDR2 is SFDVKD. V lost 4 bases and J lost 5, with 16 bases in between. In DNA, the CDR3 is TGTGCCACCAGTGACCCCGCTGGAGGGCGTACCGGGGAGCTGTTTTTT. Residues: CATSDPAGGRTGELFF.

The chain is built from TRBV23-1 and TRBJ2-7; D unclear. TRBV23-1 is an ORF, and what it does is uncertain. This CDR3 region has 10 residues. V lost 3 bases and J lost 5, with 2 bases in between. As DNA, the CDR3 is TGCGCCAGCAGTCAGGACGAGCAGTACTTC. Translated: CASSQDEQYF.

This rearrangement joins TRBV6-5 to TRBJ1-4; D is ambiguous. The CDR3 covers 14 residues. Germline CDR1 is MNHEY and CDR2 is SVGAGI. The germline V and J ends were trimmed by 2 bases and 4 bases, with 8 bases remaining between them. The DNA of the CDR3 is TGTGCCAGCAGTTACAGTGGCATTAATGAAAAACTGTTTTTT. This codes for CASSYSGINEKLFF.

The V gene is TRBV2, the J gene TRBJ1-2; TRBD1 agrees at 9 bases. Trimming removed 7 bases from V and 4 bases from J; junction bases left unmatched: 7. Germline V gene sequence: CDR1 SNHLY, CDR2 FYNNEI. CDR3 length: 14 residues. The chain's CDR3 is CASIPGQGTYGYTF. CDR3 nucleotide sequence: TGTGCCAGCATCCCGGGACAGGGCACCTATGGCTACACCTTC.

The gene calls are TRBV19 and TRBJ2-3, with 13 bases identical to TRBD2. Germline V gene data show CDR1 as LNHDA and CDR2 as SQIVND (reference sequence). The CDR3 length is 16 residues. Unmatched junction bases numbered 7, after V lost 5 bases and J lost 5 bases. The DNA for the CDR3 is TGTGCCAGTAGTGCACTACTAGCGGGGGGGCAAGATACGCAGTATTTT. This translates into CASSALLAGGQDTQYF.

This clone was picked up one time. J is TRBJ2-7 and V is TRBV5-1; perhaps TRBD1 as D (5 bases). The germline CDR1 and CDR2 sequences are SGHRS and YFSETQ. CDR3 size: 13 residues. With 0 bases removed from V and 3 bases from J, the gap between germline ends came to 7 bases. The CDR3 is CASSLGQRYEQYF. The DNA of the CDR3 is TGCGCCAGCAGCTTGGGACAGCGCTACGAGCAGTACTTC.

The chain employs TRBV7-2 and TRBJ2-3; D unresolved. The CDR3 sequence is 16 residues long. Between the trimmed V and J ends, which lost 1 base and 0 bases, there was a span of 11 bases. Germline V gene data show CDR1 as SGHTA and CDR2 as FQGNSA. The CDR3 region has the DNA TGTGCCAGCAGCTTAGGACTCACCTCTAGCACAGATACGCAGTATTTT. Amino acids: CASSLGLTSSTDTQYF.

The V and J genes are TRBV6-5 and TRBJ1-4; no clear D gene. V lost 5 bases and J 7 bases, leaving 5 bases between the germline ends. The CDR3 loop spans 11 amino acids. Germline loops: CDR1 MNHEY, CDR2 SVGAGI. CDR3 sequence: CASSPGEKLFF. The CDR3 DNA follows: TGTGCCAGCAGTCCGGGTGAAAAACTGTTTTTT.

With respect to this clone: The sample has other DNA sequences that encode this CDR3 too. The chain joins TRBV5-1 to TRBJ2-7; 11 nucleotides line up with TRBD1. The CDR3 spans 14 residues. The trim removed 4 bases at V and 4 bases at J, leaving 4 bases unmatched. Germline-derived CDR1 and CDR2 are SGHRS and YFSETQ. CDR3 sequence reads: CASSRGQGAYEQYF. As DNA, the CDR3 is TGCGCCAGCAGCCGAGGACAGGGGGCTTACGAGCAGTACTTC.

This chain uses TRBV7-2 with TRBJ2-3; 9 bases map to TRBD1. The V gene's germline CDR1 is SGHTA and CDR2 FQGNSA. The V and J ends lost 7 bases and 3 bases, in that order; junction bases with no gene match: 8. The CDR3 has 15 residues. The CDR3 region is CASTTGGTQTDTQYF. The CDR3 nucleotides are TGTGCCAGCACCACAGGGGGCACGCAAACAGATACGCAGTATTTT.

Concerning this clone: The same CDR3 can be traced to other DNA sequences in this sample. The chain couples TRBV30 to TRBJ1-5; TRBD1 might be the D (6 bases). CDR1 is GTSNPN and CDR2 is SVGIG in the germline V gene (reference sequence). Deletions cut 3 bases from V and 4 bases from J, with 10 bases between. The CDR3 totals 13 residues. The CDR3 region is CAWSEQGNQPQHF. The DNA for the CDR3 is TGTGCCTGGAGCGAACAGGGAAATCAGCCCCAGCATTTT.

The V call is TRBV4-1, the J call TRBJ2-1, with 9 positions matching TRBD2. The CDR3 extends over 17 amino acids. Losses at the gene ends were 0 bases for V and 6 bases for J; bases not matched to a gene: 9. The germline CDR1 and CDR2 sequences are MGHRA and YSYEKL. The CDR3: CASSQEGGGVISNEQFF. In DNA form, the CDR3 reads TGCGCCAGCAGCCAAGAGGGCGGGGGGGTCATTAGCAATGAGCAGTTCTTC.